What follows is one T cell receptor (beta chain) and its context. No antigen is known for it. Since all of the isolated RNA was reverse transcribed, expressed TCRB transcripts were what got sequenced. Clones were read by immunoSEQ multiplex PCR, and TCRdb kept only the in-frame ones, dropping some. The sample consists of a few hundred thousand clones, roughly 12% of them appearing once. The source of the sample is a study of beta chain features in type 1 diabetes. The overall study: All samples yielded around 99 million examined sorted cells.

Study-wide results and limits: In every one of the four CD4+ subsets, TCRB CDR3s were moderately but significantly shorter in Type 1 diabetes patients. VDJ junctions in type 1 diabetes patients carried more deletions and fewer insertions. Patients' naive, central memory and Treg TCRB repertoires seemed closer to one another than those of healthy donors.

It was one heparinised blood draw, averaging around 120 mL, that each donor gave. Per germline, CDR1 MNHEY and CDR2 SMNVEV (reference sequence). Trimming removed 5 bases from V and 5 bases from J, with 14 bases in between. The CDR3 runs to 14 residues. The J gene is TRBJ2-3, the V gene TRBV27; D is perhaps TRBD2 (5 bases). What was sequenced was naive CD4+ T cells from blood. This receptor was identified in a woman aged 18-35 years with type 1 diabetes. For the CDR3, the DNA is TGTGCCAGCAGTCCCCGTCGAGGAGGAGATACGCAGTATTTT. Its translation is CASSPRRGGDTQYF.